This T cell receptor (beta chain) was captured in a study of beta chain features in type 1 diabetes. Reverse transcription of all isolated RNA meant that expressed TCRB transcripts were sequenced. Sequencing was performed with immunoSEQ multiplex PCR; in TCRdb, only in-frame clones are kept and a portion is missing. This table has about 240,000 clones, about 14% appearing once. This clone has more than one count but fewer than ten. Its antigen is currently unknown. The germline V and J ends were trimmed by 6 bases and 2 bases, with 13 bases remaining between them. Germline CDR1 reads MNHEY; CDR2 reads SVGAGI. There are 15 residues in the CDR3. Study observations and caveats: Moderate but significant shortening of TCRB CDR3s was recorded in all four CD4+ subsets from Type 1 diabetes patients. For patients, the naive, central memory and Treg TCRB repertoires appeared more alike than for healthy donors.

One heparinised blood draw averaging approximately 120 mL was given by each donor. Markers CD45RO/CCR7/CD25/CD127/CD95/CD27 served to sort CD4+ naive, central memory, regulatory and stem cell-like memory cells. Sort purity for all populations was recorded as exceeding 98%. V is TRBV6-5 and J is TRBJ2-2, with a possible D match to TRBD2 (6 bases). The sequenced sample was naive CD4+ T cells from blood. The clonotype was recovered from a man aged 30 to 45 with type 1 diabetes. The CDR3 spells CASRGGDYNTGELFF. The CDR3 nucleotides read TGTGCCAGCAGGGGGGGTGACTACAACACCGGGGAGCTGTTTTTT.